This TCR beta chain was identified during a study of blood T cell repertoires in COVID-19. Study information: Researchers got acute and convalescent COVID-19 samples from the United States, Italy and Spain.

Trimming cost V 4 bases and J 5 bases, with 12 bases left between them. The CDR3 runs 13 residues. CDR1 is SGHNT and CDR2 is YYREEE in the germline V gene (reference sequence). Original handling: The assay estimated nucleated cells by amplifying reference gene primers. Only in-frame clones appear in the TCRdb table, and some are missing; sequencing was by immunoSEQ multiplex PCR. Clone size and the V and J calls come from that table; the DNA yielded D and trimming. The data contain under 300,000 clones, about nine tenths of them singletons. This TCR came from a human donor in a cohort exposed to, infected with or recovered from COVID-19 (not recorded which). The donor label of this sample is uncertain. The chain is built from TRBV5-4 and TRBJ2-5; possible D gene TRBD2, 6 bases. The source material was PBMCs or T cells enriched from blood (not recorded which). The CDR3 spells CASSLWDFETQYF. In nucleotides, the CDR3 is TGTGCCAGCAGCCTATGGGACTTTGAGACCCAGTACTTC.